A single sample gave rise to the 8 T cell receptor beta chains below, sequenced in a study of response to subunit inactivated influenza vaccine. TCRdb processed the RT-PCR reads anew with MiXCR; each CDR3 protein has one entry. Of 800,000 to 1,000,000 distinct CDR3 sequences in the sample, about 20% are singletons; the top ten hold about 10%. Sequencing used PBMCs from blood, obtained more than 4 days after vaccination. Receptor source: a man over 45 who received an inactivated influenza vaccine.

This chain uses TRBV20-1 with TRBJ2-3, with no clear D. Per the germline V gene, CDR1 is DFQATT and CDR2 is SNEGSKA (reference sequence). The CDR3 has 13 amino acids. The V and J ends lost 3 bases and 6 bases respectively, with 13 bases between them. CDR3 sequence: CSARVPMRDTQYF. As DNA, the CDR3 is TGCAGTGCTAGGGTTCCGATGAGGGATACGCAGTATTTT.

CDR3 in amino acids: CSATGANTDTQYF. CDR3 sequence (DNA): TGCAGTGCGACAGGGGCCAACACAGATACGCAGTATTTT. V is TRBV20-1 and J is TRBJ2-3, with 8 positions matching TRBD1. Germline V CDR1 and CDR2: DFQATT, SNEGSKA (reference sequence). This CDR3 has 13 residues. Losses at the gene ends were 6 bases for V and 2 bases for J; bases not matched to a gene: 4.

CDR3 amino acids: CASSHQDWNYNEQFF. The CDR3 coding sequence is TGTGCCAGCAGTCATCAGGACTGGAACTACAATGAGCAGTTCTTC. The V and J genes are TRBV3-1 and TRBJ2-1; D possibly corresponds to TRBD2 (5 bases). The CDR3 length is 15 residues. Germline CDR1 and CDR2: LGHDT and YNNKEL (reference sequence). V lost 6 bases and J lost 3, with 15 bases in between.

This clonotype showed up just a few times. The V and J genes are TRBV15 and TRBJ1-4; 8 bases are shared with TRBD1. This CDR3 region has 16 residues. The germline gives CDR1 LNHNV, CDR2 YYDKDF (reference sequence). The V and J ends lost 5 bases and 7 bases, in that order; junction bases with no gene match: 12. The CDR3 here is CATSPSTQGAFEKLFF. The CDR3, as DNA: TGTGCCACCAGCCCTTCTACTCAGGGGGCGTTTGAAAAACTGTTTTTT.

This clonotype was seen more than once but under ten times. The chain links TRBV15 to TRBJ2-5; the D is unclear. The V and J ends lost 1 base and 2 bases respectively, with 11 bases between them. Germline CDR1 is LNHNV and CDR2 is YYDKDF (reference sequence). This CDR3 spans 15 amino acids. The CDR3 sequence is CATSRGPVEQETQYF. The CDR3 region has the DNA TGTGCCACCAGCAGAGGCCCAGTCGAACAAGAGACCCAGTACTTC.

There are a few counts of this clonotype. For the CDR3, the DNA is TGTGCCAGCAGCTCTCGACTAACCTCGGAGACCCAGTACTTC. This codes for CASSSRLTSETQYF. V gene TRBV7-2 combines with J gene TRBJ2-5; tentatively, D is TRBD2 (5 bases). Trimming took off 4 bases at V and 5 bases at J, with 14 bases between the two ends. This CDR3 has 14 residues. Germline assignment: CDR1 SGHTA and CDR2 FQGNSA.

The chain is built from TRBV7-2 and TRBJ1-3; tentative D call: TRBD1 (5 bases). V was pared by 4 bases and J by 0 bases, with 13 bases between. Germline V gene lookup returns CDR1 SGHTA and CDR2 FQGNSA. The CDR3 is 16 residues long. CDR3 protein: CASSYRTRSSGNTIYF. In DNA, the CDR3 is TGTGCCAGCAGCTACAGGACAAGAAGCTCTGGAAACACCATATATTTT. The full variable domain, completed using reference TRBV7-2 and TRBJ1-3, is GAGVSQSPSNKVTEKGKDVELRCDPISGHTALYWYRQSLGQGLEFLIYFQGNSAPDKSGLPSDRFSAERTGGSVSTLTIQRTQQEDSAVYLCASSYRTRSSGNTIYFGEGSWLTVV.

This clonotype was picked up a small number of times. The rearrangement links TRBV24-1 to TRBJ2-1; TRBD1 aligns across 8 bases. The V gene end was trimmed by 5 bases and the J gene end by 0 bases; junction bases not matched to a gene: 14. Germline CDR1 reads KGHDR; CDR2 reads SFDVKD. The CDR3 is 19 residues long. CDR3 nucleotides: TGTGCCACCAGTGGCACGACAGGGGTTCGCGGGATCTCCTACAATGAGCAGTTCTTC. Protein product: CATSGTTGVRGISYNEQFF.